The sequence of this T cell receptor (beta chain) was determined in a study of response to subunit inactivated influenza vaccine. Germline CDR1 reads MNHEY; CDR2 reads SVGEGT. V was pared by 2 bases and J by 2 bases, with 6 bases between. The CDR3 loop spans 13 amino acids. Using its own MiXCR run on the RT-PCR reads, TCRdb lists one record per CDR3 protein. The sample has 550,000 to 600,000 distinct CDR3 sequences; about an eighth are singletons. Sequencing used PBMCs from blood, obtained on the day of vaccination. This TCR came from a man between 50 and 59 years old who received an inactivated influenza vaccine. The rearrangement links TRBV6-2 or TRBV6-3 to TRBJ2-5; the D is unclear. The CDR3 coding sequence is TGTGCCAGCAGTTACACCAAACAAGAGACCCAGTACTTC. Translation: CASSYTKQETQYF.